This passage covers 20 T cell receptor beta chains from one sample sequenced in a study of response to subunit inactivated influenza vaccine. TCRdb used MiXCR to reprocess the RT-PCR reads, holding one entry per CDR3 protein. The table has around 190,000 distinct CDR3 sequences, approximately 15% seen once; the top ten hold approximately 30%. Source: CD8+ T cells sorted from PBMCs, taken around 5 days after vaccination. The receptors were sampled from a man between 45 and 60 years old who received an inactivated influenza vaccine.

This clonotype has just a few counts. Here the CDR3 DNA reads TGTGCCATCAGTGAACCCCCCGGGACAGGGGGATACGAGCAGTACTTC. Encoded protein: CAISEPPGTGGYEQYF. This chain joins TRBV10-3 and TRBJ2-7; TRBD1 aligns across 11 bases. The V gene end was trimmed by 3 bases and the J gene end by 4 bases; junction bases not matched to a gene: 8. CDR1 ENHRY and CDR2 SYGVKD come from the germline V gene. The CDR3 spans 16 residues.

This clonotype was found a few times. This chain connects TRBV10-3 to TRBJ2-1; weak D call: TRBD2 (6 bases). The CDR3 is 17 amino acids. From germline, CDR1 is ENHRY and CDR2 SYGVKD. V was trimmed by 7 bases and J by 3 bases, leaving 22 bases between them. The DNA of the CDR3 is TGTGCCATCAAGGAGTCAGCGGACTACACTAACTACAATGAGCAGTTCTTC. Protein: CAIKESADYTNYNEQFF.

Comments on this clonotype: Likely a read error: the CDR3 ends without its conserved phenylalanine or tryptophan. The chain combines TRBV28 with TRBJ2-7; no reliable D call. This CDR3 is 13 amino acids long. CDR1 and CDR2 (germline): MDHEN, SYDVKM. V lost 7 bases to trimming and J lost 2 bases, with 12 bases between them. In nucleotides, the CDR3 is TGTGCCAGCACCGACCATGTGGCCTACGAGCAGTACCTC. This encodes CASTDHVAYEQYL.

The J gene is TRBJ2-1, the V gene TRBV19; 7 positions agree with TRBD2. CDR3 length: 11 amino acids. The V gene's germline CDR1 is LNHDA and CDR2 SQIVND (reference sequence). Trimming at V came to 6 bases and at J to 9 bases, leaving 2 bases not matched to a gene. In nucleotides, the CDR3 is TGTGCCAGTAGAAGCGGGACTGAGCAGTTCTTC. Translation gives CASRSGTEQFF.

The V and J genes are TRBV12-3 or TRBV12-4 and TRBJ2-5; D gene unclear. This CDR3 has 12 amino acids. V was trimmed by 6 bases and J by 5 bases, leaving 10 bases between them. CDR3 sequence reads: CASSPSIETQYF. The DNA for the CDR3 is TGTGCCAGCAGCCCTAGTATCGAGACCCAGTACTTC.

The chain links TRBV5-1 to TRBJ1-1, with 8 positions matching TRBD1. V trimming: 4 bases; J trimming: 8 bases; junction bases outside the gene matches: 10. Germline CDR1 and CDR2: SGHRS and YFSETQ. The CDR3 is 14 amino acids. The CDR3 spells CASSLWTGRLEAFF. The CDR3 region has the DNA TGCGCCAGCAGCCTTTGGACAGGGAGGTTAGAAGCTTTCTTT.

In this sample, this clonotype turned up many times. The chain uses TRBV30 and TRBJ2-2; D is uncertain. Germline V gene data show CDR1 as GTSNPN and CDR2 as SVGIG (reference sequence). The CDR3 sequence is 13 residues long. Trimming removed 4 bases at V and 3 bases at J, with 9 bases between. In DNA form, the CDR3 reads TGTGCCTGGACAGTTATGGACACCGGGGAGCTGTTTTTT. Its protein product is CAWTVMDTGELFF.

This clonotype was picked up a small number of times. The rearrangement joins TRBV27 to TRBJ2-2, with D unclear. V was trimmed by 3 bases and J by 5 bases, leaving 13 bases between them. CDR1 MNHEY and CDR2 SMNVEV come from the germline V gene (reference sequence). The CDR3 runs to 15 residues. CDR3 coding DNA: TGTGCCAGCAGTTTGTATGCAGAGGTTACCGGGGAGCTGTTTTTT. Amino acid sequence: CASSLYAEVTGELFF.

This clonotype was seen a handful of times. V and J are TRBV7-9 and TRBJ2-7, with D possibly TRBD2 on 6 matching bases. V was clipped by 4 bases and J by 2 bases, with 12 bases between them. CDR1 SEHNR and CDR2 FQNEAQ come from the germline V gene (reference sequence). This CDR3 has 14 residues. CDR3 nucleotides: TGTGCCAGCAGCTCAATTGGGGGGACCTACGAGCAGTACTTC. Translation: CASSSIGGTYEQYF.

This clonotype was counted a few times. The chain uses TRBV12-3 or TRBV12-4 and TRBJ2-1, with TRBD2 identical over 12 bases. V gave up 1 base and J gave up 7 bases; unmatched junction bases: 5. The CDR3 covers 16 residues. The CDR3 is CASSLGLAGGPNEQFF. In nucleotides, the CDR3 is TGTGCCAGCAGTTTAGGGCTAGCGGGGGGGCCAAATGAGCAGTTCTTC.

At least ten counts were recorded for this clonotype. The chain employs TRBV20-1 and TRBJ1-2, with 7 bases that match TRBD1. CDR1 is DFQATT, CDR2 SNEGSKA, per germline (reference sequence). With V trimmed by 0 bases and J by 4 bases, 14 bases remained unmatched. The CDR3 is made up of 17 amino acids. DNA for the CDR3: TGCAGTGCTAGAGATCAATCCCCGCAGGGGGACCCCTATGGCTACACCTTC. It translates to CSARDQSPQGDPYGYTF.

In DNA form, the CDR3 reads TGTGCCAGTCATACGACAGGGAAAACCGGGGAGCTGTTTTTT. Amino acids: CASHTTGKTGELFF. V usage is TRBV19 and J usage is TRBJ2-2; TRBD1 aligns across 7 bases. V trimming: 8 bases; J trimming: 5 bases; junction bases outside the gene matches: 8. This CDR3 is 14 amino acids long. Germline V gene data show CDR1 as LNHDA and CDR2 as SQIVND (reference sequence). Filled out from reference TRBV19 and TRBJ2-2, the complete variable domain reads DGGITQSPKYLFRKEGQNVTLSCEQNLNHDAMYWYRQDPGQGLRLIYYSQIVNDFQKGDIAEGYSVSREKKESFPLTVTSAQKNPTAFYLCASHTTGKTGELFFGEGSRLTVL.

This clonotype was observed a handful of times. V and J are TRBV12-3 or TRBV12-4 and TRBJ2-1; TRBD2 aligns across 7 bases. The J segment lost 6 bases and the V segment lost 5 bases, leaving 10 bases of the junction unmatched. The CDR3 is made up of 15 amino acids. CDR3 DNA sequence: TGTGCCAGCAGTGTAGGCGGGGGAGGGATCAATGAGCAGTTCTTC. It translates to CASSVGGGGINEQFF.

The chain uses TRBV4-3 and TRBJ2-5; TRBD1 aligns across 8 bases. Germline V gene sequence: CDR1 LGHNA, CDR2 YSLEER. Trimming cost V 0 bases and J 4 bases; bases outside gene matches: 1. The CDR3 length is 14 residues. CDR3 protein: CASSQDQGAETQYF. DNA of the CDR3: TGCGCCAGCAGCCAAGATCAGGGGGCAGAGACCCAGTACTTC.

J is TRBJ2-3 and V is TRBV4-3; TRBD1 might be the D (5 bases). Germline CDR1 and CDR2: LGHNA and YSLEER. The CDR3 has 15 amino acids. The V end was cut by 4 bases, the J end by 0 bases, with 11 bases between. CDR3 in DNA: TGCGCCAGCAGCCCCCCAGGGATGAGCACAGATACGCAGTATTTT. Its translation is CASSPPGMSTDTQYF.

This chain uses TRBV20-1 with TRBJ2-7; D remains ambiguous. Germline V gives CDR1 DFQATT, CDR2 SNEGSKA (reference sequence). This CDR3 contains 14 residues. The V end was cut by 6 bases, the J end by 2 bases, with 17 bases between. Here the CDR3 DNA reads TGCAGTGCAAGGAGCGAGAGAATCGCCTACGAGCAGTACTTC. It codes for CSARSERIAYEQYF.

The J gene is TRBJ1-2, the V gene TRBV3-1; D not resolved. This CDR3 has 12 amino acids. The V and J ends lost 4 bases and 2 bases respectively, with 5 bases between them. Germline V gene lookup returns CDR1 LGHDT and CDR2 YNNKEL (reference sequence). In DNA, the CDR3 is TGTGCCAGCAGCCTAGAGAACTATGGCTACACCTTC. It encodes CASSLENYGYTF.

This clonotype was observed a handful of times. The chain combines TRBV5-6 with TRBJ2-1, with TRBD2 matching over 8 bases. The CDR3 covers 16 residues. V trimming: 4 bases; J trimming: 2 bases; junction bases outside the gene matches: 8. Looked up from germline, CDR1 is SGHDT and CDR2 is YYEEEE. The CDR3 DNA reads TGTGCCAGCAGCCTCGAACTAGCGGAACCCTACAATGAGCAGTTCTTC. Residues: CASSLELAEPYNEQFF.

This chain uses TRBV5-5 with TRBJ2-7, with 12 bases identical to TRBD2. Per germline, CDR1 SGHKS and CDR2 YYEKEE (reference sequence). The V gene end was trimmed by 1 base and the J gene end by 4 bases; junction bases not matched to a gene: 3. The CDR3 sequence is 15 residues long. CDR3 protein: CASSLMTSGGYEQYF. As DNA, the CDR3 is TGTGCCAGCAGCTTGATGACTAGCGGGGGATACGAGCAGTACTTC. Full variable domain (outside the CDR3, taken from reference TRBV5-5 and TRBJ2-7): DAGVTQSPTHLIKTRGQQVTLRCSPISGHKSVSWYQQVLGQGPQFIFQYYEKEERGRGNFPDRFSARQFPNYSSELNVNALLLGDSALYLCASSLMTSGGYEQYFGPGTRLTVT.

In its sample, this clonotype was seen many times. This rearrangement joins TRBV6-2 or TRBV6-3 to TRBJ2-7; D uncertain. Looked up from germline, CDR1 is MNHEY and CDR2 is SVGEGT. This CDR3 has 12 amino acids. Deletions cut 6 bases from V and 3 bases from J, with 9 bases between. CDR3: CASSWTVYEQYF. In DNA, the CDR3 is TGTGCCAGCAGCTGGACGGTCTACGAGCAGTACTTC.